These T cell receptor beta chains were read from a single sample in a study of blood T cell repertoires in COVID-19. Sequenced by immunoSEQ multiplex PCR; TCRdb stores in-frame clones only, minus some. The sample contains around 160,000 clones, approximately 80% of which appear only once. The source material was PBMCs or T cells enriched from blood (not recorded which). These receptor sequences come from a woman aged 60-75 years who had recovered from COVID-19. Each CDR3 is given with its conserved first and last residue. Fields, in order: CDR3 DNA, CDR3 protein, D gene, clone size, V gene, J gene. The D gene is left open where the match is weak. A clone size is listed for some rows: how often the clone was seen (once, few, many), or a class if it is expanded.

DNA: -; CDR3: CASCSVRGTQYF; D: -; size: -; V: TRBV14; J: TRBJ2-5
DNA: TGTGCCAGCAGTCCAGGGACTTTTTCCTACGAGCAGTACTTC; CDR3: CASSPGTFSYEQYF; D: -; size: -; V: TRBV28; J: TRBJ2-7
DNA: TGTGCCAGTAGTACAGGACTAGCGGTAAATGAGCAGTTCTTC; CDR3: CASSTGLAVNEQFF; D: TRBD2; size: -; V: TRBV19; J: TRBJ2-1
DNA: TGTGCCAGCTCACCACCGGGACAGGGGGCTCCTAACTATGGCTACACCTTC; CDR3: CASSPPGQGAPNYGYTF; D: TRBD1; size: -; V: TRBV18; J: TRBJ1-2
DNA: TGTGCCACCACCAGCTCCCGGGTTGTGAACACTGAAGCTTTCTTT; CDR3: CATTSSRVVNTEAFF; D: -; size: -; V: TRBV15; J: TRBJ1-1
DNA: TGTGCCAGCAGTGAAACGGGGGGGCCAAATGAAAAACTGTTTTTT; CDR3: CASSETGGPNEKLFF; D: -; size: -; V: TRBV6-1; J: TRBJ1-4
DNA: TGTGCCAGCAGCTTGGCCAGGGGGGTTGGAGATACGCAGTATTTT; CDR3: CASSLARGVGDTQYF; D: -; size: -; V: TRBV5-6; J: TRBJ2-3
DNA: TGCGCCAGCAGCTTGGAGATAGGGGGCACAGATACGCAGTATTTT; CDR3: CASSLEIGGTDTQYF; D: -; size: once; V: TRBV5-1; J: TRBJ2-3
DNA: TGTGCCAGCAGTTTACAGGGGAACACTGAAGCTTTCTTT; CDR3: CASSLQGNTEAFF; D: -; size: -; V: TRBV27; J: TRBJ1-1
DNA: TGTGCCAGCAGCCCACGGACAGGGCATGGCTACACCTTC; CDR3: CASSPRTGHGYTF; D: TRBD1; size: -; V: TRBV27; J: TRBJ1-2
DNA: TGCGCCAGCAGTCGATGGCCCGGGGAGCTGTTTTTT; CDR3: CASSRWPGELFF; D: -; size: -; V: TRBV23-1; J: TRBJ2-2
DNA: TGCGCCAGCAGCCTACTGTCGCCTAACACTGAAGCTTTCTTT; CDR3: CASSLLSPNTEAFF; D: -; size: -; V: TRBV5-1; J: TRBJ1-1
DNA: TGTGCCAGCAGTCTCCTAAACACCGGGGAGCTGTTTTTT; CDR3: CASSLLNTGELFF; D: -; size: -; V: TRBV27; J: TRBJ2-2
DNA: TGTGCCACCAGTCCCACCGGGACAGGGAAGGCTGGCTACACCTTC; CDR3: CATSPTGTGKAGYTF; D: TRBD1; size: -; V: TRBV24-1; J: TRBJ1-2
DNA: TGTGCCAGTACCTCTTCAGGGGGCGTCTCGGAAAAACTGTTTTTT; CDR3: CASTSSGGVSEKLFF; D: TRBD1; size: -; V: TRBV19; J: TRBJ1-4
DNA: TGTGCCAGCAGCGTAGAAGGGACTAGCGGTAATGAGCAGTTCTTC; CDR3: CASSVEGTSGNEQFF; D: TRBD2; size: once; V: TRBV9; J: TRBJ2-1
DNA: TGTGCCAGCAGCGCCTCTCCGGGACACCGGTCACCCCTCCACTTT; CDR3: CASSASPGHRSPLHF; D: -; size: once; V: TRBV7-6; J: TRBJ1-6
DNA: TGTGCCAGCAGCTCCATCCCGGGACTAGCGGGACTGAGCACAGATACGCAGTATTTT; CDR3: CASSSIPGLAGLSTDTQYF; D: TRBD2; size: once; V: TRBV7-2; J: TRBJ2-3
DNA: TGTGCCAGCAGCCAAAGGGACAGGGGAACGAATGAAAAACTGTTTTTT; CDR3: CASSQRDRGTNEKLFF; D: TRBD1; size: -; V: TRBV3-1/TRBV3-2; J: TRBJ1-4
DNA: TGTGCCAGCAGCGGAGGGGGCGCGGGGAACACTGAAGCTTTCTTT; CDR3: CASSGGGAGNTEAFF; D: TRBD1; size: -; V: TRBV28; J: TRBJ1-1
DNA: TGTGCCAGCAGCGCGATAACTAGCTCCGGGGAGCTGTTTTTT; CDR3: CASSAITSSGELFF; D: -; size: -; V: TRBV13; J: TRBJ2-2
DNA: TGTGCCAGCAGTGAACGGCAGGCGCTAACCTTC; CDR3: CASSERQALTF; D: -; size: -; V: TRBV6-1; J: TRBJ1-2
DNA: TGTGCCAGTAGTCCGGACAGGGGGCATTACAATGAGCAGTTCTTC; CDR3: CASSPDRGHYNEQFF; D: TRBD1; size: few; V: TRBV19; J: TRBJ2-1
DNA: TGTGCCAGCAGTTTCTGGGGCGCGCAGCCCCAGCATTTT; CDR3: CASSFWGAQPQHF; D: -; size: -; V: TRBV12-3/TRBV12-4; J: TRBJ1-5
DNA: TGTGCCAGCAGTGACCGGTCCCAAGAGACCCAGTACTTC; CDR3: CASSDRSQETQYF; D: -; size: -; V: TRBV6-1; J: TRBJ2-5
DNA: TGTGCCAGCAGCACCTACCTCCGGACGGGATCCTACGAGCAGTACTTC; CDR3: CASSTYLRTGSYEQYF; D: -; size: few; V: TRBV21-1; J: TRBJ2-7
DNA: TGTGCCAGCGGTGATGGGACACGGTCCATCTACGAGCAGTACTTC; CDR3: CASGDGTRSIYEQYF; D: -; size: -; V: TRBV27; J: TRBJ2-7
DNA: TGTGCCAGCAGTGATCAGGGGGCGATGAGTTTTTCTGAAGCTTTCTTT; CDR3: CASSDQGAMSFSEAFF; D: TRBD1; size: few; V: TRBV6-1; J: TRBJ1-1
DNA: TGTGCCAGCAGCTTGGGACTGTATGGCTACACCTTC; CDR3: CASSLGLYGYTF; D: -; size: -; V: TRBV7-2; J: TRBJ1-2
DNA: TGTGCTAGTGGCCGGGGACTAGGATCCCAGGATGAGCAGTTCTTC; CDR3: CASGRGLGSQDEQFF; D: TRBD2; size: -; V: TRBV12-5; J: TRBJ2-1
DNA: TGTGCCAGCAGCTTGGGTCAGGGTTCTGGGGCCAACGTCCTGACTTTC; CDR3: CASSLGQGSGANVLTF; D: -; size: -; V: TRBV5-4; J: TRBJ2-6
DNA: TGTGCCAGCAGCGTTCGGGGGGAACTAGCGCCGGCCTACAATGAGCAGTTCTTC; CDR3: CASSVRGELAPAYNEQFF; D: TRBD2; size: -; V: TRBV9; J: TRBJ2-1
DNA: TGCGCCAGCAGCCCCTCCAGCGGGATCCGGAGGGAGACCCAGTACTTC; CDR3: CASSPSSGIRRETQYF; D: TRBD2; size: -; V: TRBV5-1; J: TRBJ2-5
DNA: TGCGCCAGCAGCCAGGCAGGGCGAGCGAGAGGATCACCCCTCCACTTT; CDR3: CASSQAGRARGSPLHF; D: -; size: -; V: TRBV4-1; J: TRBJ1-6
DNA: TGTGCCAGCAGCTTGGCGGGGACAGGGGGCTACAATGAGCAGTTCTTC; CDR3: CASSLAGTGGYNEQFF; D: TRBD1; size: -; V: TRBV5-5; J: TRBJ2-1
DNA: TGTGCCAGCAGCGCCAACTTGAATCAAGAGACCCAGTACTTC; CDR3: CASSANLNQETQYF; D: -; size: -; V: TRBV2; J: TRBJ2-5
DNA: TGCGCCAGCAGCTTGCAGACAGGTCCCTGGGAGACCCAGTACTTC; CDR3: CASSLQTGPWETQYF; D: -; size: -; V: TRBV5-1; J: TRBJ2-5
DNA: TGTGCCAGCAGCCAAGATACAAAAGCTTTCTTT; CDR3: CASSQDTKAFF; D: -; size: -; V: TRBV3-1/TRBV3-2; J: TRBJ1-1
DNA: TGTGCCAGCAGCCCCATACTAGGGACAGATACGCAGTATTTT; CDR3: CASSPILGTDTQYF; D: -; size: -; V: TRBV5-4; J: TRBJ2-3
DNA: TGTGCCAGCAGCCTCCTGGGGACAGCCCTATCCGATGAGCAGTTCTTC; CDR3: CASSLLGTALSDEQFF; D: TRBD1; size: -; V: TRBV6-2/TRBV6-3; J: TRBJ2-1
DNA: TGTGCCAGCAGAGACAGGGGCGCCTATGGCTACACCTTC; CDR3: CASRDRGAYGYTF; D: TRBD1; size: once; V: TRBV19; J: TRBJ1-2
DNA: TGTGCCAGTAGTATCCGGGGGGTCCACGGCTACACCTTC; CDR3: CASSIRGVHGYTF; D: -; size: -; V: TRBV19; J: TRBJ1-2
DNA: TGCGCCAGCCGACAGGGCGAACGTTACACCGGGGAGCTGTTTTTT; CDR3: CASRQGERYTGELFF; D: TRBD1; size: -; V: TRBV10-2; J: TRBJ2-2
DNA: TGTGCCAGCAGTCGGGGAGCCTACGAGCAGTACTTC; CDR3: CASSRGAYEQYF; D: -; size: -; V: TRBV2; J: TRBJ2-7
DNA: TGTGCCAGCTCACCAAGGGGAATGGACGGGTCCGAGCAGTACTTC; CDR3: CASSPRGMDGSEQYF; D: -; size: -; V: TRBV18; J: TRBJ2-7
DNA: TGCGCCAGCAGCCAAGGGCAGGGGGCCTACGAGCAGTACTTC; CDR3: CASSQGQGAYEQYF; D: TRBD1; size: -; V: TRBV4-1; J: TRBJ2-7
DNA: TGTGCCACCAGCAGATCAACCGGGACAGGGGTGGGCTACACCTTC; CDR3: CATSRSTGTGVGYTF; D: TRBD1; size: once; V: TRBV15; J: TRBJ1-2
DNA: TGTGCCAGCAGCGTAGCCCTGGTTCCAGCGGAGCCTTCTGATGAGCAGTTCTTC; CDR3: CASSVALVPAEPSDEQFF; D: -; size: -; V: TRBV9; J: TRBJ2-1
DNA: TGTGCCAGCAGCCAATTTGGGGGGGTATACGAGCAGTACTTC; CDR3: CASSQFGGVYEQYF; D: TRBD2; size: -; V: TRBV3-1/TRBV3-2; J: TRBJ2-7
DNA: TGTGCCAGCAGTGTTGGTCGGGGAGGGCGGCCCCAGCATTTT; CDR3: CASSVGRGGRPQHF; D: -; size: few; V: TRBV2; J: TRBJ1-5
DNA: TGCGCCAGCAGCTTGGCCGGGGACAGGACGGCTTTCTTT; CDR3: CASSLAGDRTAFF; D: TRBD1; size: -; V: TRBV5-1; J: TRBJ1-1
DNA: TGTGCCAGCAGCAAGACAGGGTACGGAAACACCATATATTTT; CDR3: CASSKTGYGNTIYF; D: TRBD1; size: once; V: TRBV3-1/TRBV3-2; J: TRBJ1-3
DNA: TGCGCCAGCAGCTTGGTCCCAGACCAAGAGACCCAGTACTTC; CDR3: CASSLVPDQETQYF; D: -; size: -; V: TRBV5-1; J: TRBJ2-5